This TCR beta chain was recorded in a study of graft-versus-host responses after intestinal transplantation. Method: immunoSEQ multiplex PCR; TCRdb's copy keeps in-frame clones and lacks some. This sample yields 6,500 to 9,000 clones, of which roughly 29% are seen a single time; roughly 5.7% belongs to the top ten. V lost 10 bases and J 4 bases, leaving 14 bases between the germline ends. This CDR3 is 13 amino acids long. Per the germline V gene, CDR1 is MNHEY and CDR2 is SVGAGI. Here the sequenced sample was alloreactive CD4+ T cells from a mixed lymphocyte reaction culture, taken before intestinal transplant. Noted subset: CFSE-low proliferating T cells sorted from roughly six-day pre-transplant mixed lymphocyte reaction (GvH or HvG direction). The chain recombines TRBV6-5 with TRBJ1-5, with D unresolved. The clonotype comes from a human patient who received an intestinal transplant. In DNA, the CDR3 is TGTGCCACCAAGGGAGTGTGGAATCAGCCCCAGCATTTT. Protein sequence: CATKGVWNQPQHF.